The 20 T cell receptor beta chains below come from one sample, sequenced in a study of tumor-infiltrating lymphocytes in oesophageal squamous cell carcinoma (dated by TCRdb to 2016 to 2017). Receptors were amplified or captured by PCR. Data came from an Illumina HiSeq 2000. TCRdb reworked the public reads: Q25 trimming with fastp, MiXCR clone assembly, productive beta chains retained. Identical CDR3 protein sequences are pooled into one entry, listed with their most common genes and DNA. The sample records 15,000 to 20,000 distinct CDR3 sequences, roughly two fifths of which are singletons. Of the sample, about 10% is held by the ten largest clones. The sequencing input was normal esophageal tissue next to the tumor. These receptor sequences come from a male donor with esophageal squamous cell carcinoma.

V gene TRBV6-8 combines with J gene TRBJ2-1, with TRBD2 matching 8 bases. The germline gives CDR1 MNHGY, CDR2 SAAAGT. The J segment lost 12 bases and the V segment lost 4 bases, leaving 8 bases of the junction unmatched. The CDR3 extends over 13 amino acids. The CDR3 spells CASSWTSTDTQFF. DNA of the CDR3: TGTGCCAGCAGTTGGACTAGCACAGATACGCAGTTCTTC.

This clonotype has a count of ten or more. This chain connects TRBV6-1 to TRBJ2-7; maybe TRBD2 (5 bases). The V end was cut by 7 bases, the J end by 5 bases, with 12 bases between. The germline V gene encodes CDR1 MNHNS and CDR2 SASEGT. The CDR3 runs 12 residues. CDR3 amino acids: CASKLEANEQYF. CDR3 sequence (DNA): TGTGCCAGCAAGCTGGAGGCCAACGAGCAGTACTTC.

The sample holds a few counts of this clonotype. The chain recombines TRBV5-1 with TRBJ2-3; D remains ambiguous. V lost 0 bases and J lost 2, with 7 bases in between. The CDR3 is 14 residues long. CDR1 is SGHRS and CDR2 is YFSETQ in the germline V gene. The CDR3 sequence: CASSLAITTDTQYF. DNA of the CDR3: TGCGCCAGCAGCTTGGCCATAACCACAGATACGCAGTATTTT.

The gene calls are TRBV7-2 and TRBJ1-1, with a possible D match to TRBD1 (6 bases). CDR3 length: 14 residues. Germline CDR1 SGHTA, CDR2 FQGNSA. V gave up 0 bases and J gave up 5 bases, with 10 bases separating them. The CDR3 is CASSLAGRGTEAFF. The CDR3 DNA reads as TGTGCCAGCAGCTTAGCGGGCAGGGGAACTGAAGCTTTCTTT.

The table lists this clonotype with many counts. The chain couples TRBV6-6 to TRBJ2-7; the D gene is possibly TRBD1 (5 bases). V dropped 1 base and J dropped 1 base, with 8 bases sitting between them. This CDR3 has 14 amino acids. Germline loops: CDR1 MNHNY, CDR2 SVGAGI (reference sequence). For the CDR3, the DNA is TGTGCCAGCAGTTACTTTAGGGGATCCTACGAGCAGTACTTC. It codes for CASSYFRGSYEQYF.

This clonotype was observed a few times. This chain links TRBV3-1 with TRBJ2-1; tentative D call: TRBD2 (5 bases). From germline, CDR1 is LGHDT and CDR2 YNNKEL (reference sequence). The CDR3 has 15 amino acids. V was shortened by 5 bases and J by 10 bases, with 21 bases between the two germline ends. In DNA form, the CDR3 reads TGTGCCAGCAGCGCCCCGGGAAGGGTAATTGGGGAGCAGTTCTTC. As protein: CASSAPGRVIGEQFF.

This clonotype is labeled medium-sized. The chain carries TRBV12-3 or TRBV12-4 and TRBJ2-1; 13 positions agree with TRBD2. This CDR3 comprises 15 residues. V lost 0 bases to trimming and J lost 7 bases; unmatched junction nucleotides: 0. The CDR3 DNA reads TGTGCCAGCAGTTTAGCGGGACTAGCGGGAAATGAGCAGTTCTTC. Protein sequence: CASSLAGLAGNEQFF.

In this sample, this clonotype turned up a few times. Possible read error: a much larger clone is one base away. The chain joins TRBV6-1 to TRBJ2-7, with D possibly being TRBD1 (6 bases). TRBJ2-1 explains the end of the DNA better; the J call may be wrong. The V gene's germline CDR1 is MNHNS and CDR2 SASEGT. This CDR3 contains 13 residues. Here the CDR3 reads CASSDTGTYEQFF. The CDR3, as DNA: TGTGCCAGCAGTGACACAGGGACCTACGAGCAGTTCTTC.

This clonotype is classed as medium-sized (0.01 to 0.1%). The genes are TRBV28 and TRBJ2-3; no firm D call. V shed 7 bases and J shed 6 bases, with 20 bases lying between them. This CDR3 comprises 15 residues. Germline CDR1 reads MDHEN; CDR2 reads SYDVKM. In DNA form, the CDR3 reads TGTGCCAGCACCCCAACGAAGGGTTCGAGGGATACGCAGTATTTT. It codes for CASTPTKGSRDTQYF.

The chain uses TRBV7-8 and TRBJ2-7; 7 nucleotides match TRBD1. The closer fit of TRBJ1-2 to the DNA end suggests the J call may be wrong. CDR1 and CDR2 from the germline V gene are SGHVS and FQNEAQ. The CDR3 runs to 16 residues. The CDR3 reads CASSLRTGTAGYGYTF. CDR3 nucleotides: TGTGCCAGCAGCTTACGCACAGGGACAGCGGGCTATGGCTACACCTTC.

As for this clonotype: In this CDR3 the conserved last residue, phenylalanine or tryptophan, is missing, so a read error is likely. No DNA is shown, since the ends of the CDR3 on it are uncertain; the CDR3 is the one TCRdb lists. The rearrangement joins TRBV6-4 to TRBJ1-1. Counting both end residues, the CDR3 totals 18 amino acids. Germline V gene sequence: CDR1 MRHNA, CDR2 SNTAGT. CDR3 loop: CASSDFDSGATMSSSSGQ.

DNA of the CDR3: TGTGCCAGCAGCCAATCGATTACTGAGCAGTTCTTC. It encodes CASSQSITEQFF. V is TRBV3-1 and J is TRBJ2-1; D is ambiguous. Trimming removed 2 bases at V and 9 bases at J, with 8 bases between. Germline CDR1 and CDR2: LGHDT and YNNKEL (reference sequence). The CDR3 consists of 12 residues.

The chain has TRBV7-2 and TRBJ2-5, with D hard to call. The germline V gene has CDR1 SGHTA and CDR2 FQGNSA. Trimming left V 3 bases short and J 3 bases short, with 8 bases between. This CDR3 has 13 residues. The CDR3: CASSFFGEETQYF. Here the CDR3 DNA reads TGTGCCAGCAGCTTTTTTGGGGAAGAGACCCAGTACTTC. Drawing the rest from reference TRBV7-2 and TRBJ2-5, the complete variable domain is GAGVSQSPSNKVTEKGKDVELRCDPISGHTALYWYRQSLGQGLEFLIYFQGNSAPDKSGLPSDRFSAERTGGSVSTLTIQRTQQEDSAVYLCASSFFGEETQYFGPGTRLLVL.

J is TRBJ2-6 and V is TRBV7-8, with a possible D match to TRBD2 (5 bases). The better agreement between TRBJ2-5 and the DNA end casts doubt on the J call. CDR1 is SGHVS, CDR2 FQNEAQ, per germline. CDR3 length: 15 residues. The CDR3 bases are TGTGCCAGCAGGAAAACTCGAGACTATTATGAGACCCAGTACTTC. This translates into CASRKTRDYYETQYF.

This clonotype was recorded many times. The chain links TRBV27 to TRBJ1-5; the match to TRBD1 covers 9 bases. The germline V gene has CDR1 MNHEY and CDR2 SMNVEV (reference sequence). CDR3 length: 15 residues. V lost 5 bases and J lost 3; bases outside the gene matches: 5. This CDR3 reads CASSPGQGINQPQHF. CDR3 sequence (DNA): TGTGCCAGCAGTCCGGGACAGGGAATCAATCAGCCCCAGCATTTT.

This clonotype has only one observation. V usage is TRBV28 and J usage is TRBJ2-3, with D uncertain. The DNA end is a closer match to TRBJ2-5, so the J assignment may be wrong. The CDR3 has 15 amino acids. The germline V gene encodes CDR1 MDHEN and CDR2 SYDVKM. CDR3 nucleotide sequence: TGTGCCAGCAGTTTATTGGGTAGAATACCAGAGACCCAGTACTTC. Translated, it gives CASSLLGRIPETQYF.

V is TRBV7-6 and J is TRBJ2-5; tentative D call: TRBD1 (5 bases). CDR3 length: 16 residues. V was pared by 1 base and J by 0 bases, with 12 bases between. Germline lookup yields CDR1 SGHVS and CDR2 FNYEAQ. The CDR3 nucleotides read TGTGCCAGCAGCTTAGAGCCAGGGCGTAACCAAGAGACCCAGTACTTC. It translates to CASSLEPGRNQETQYF.

This clonotype was counted only a few times. The chain is built from TRBV7-4 and TRBJ2-1; 8 bases fit TRBD1. Germline V gene sequence: CDR1 SGHVT, CDR2 SQSDAQ. This CDR3 comprises 13 residues. With 6 bases clipped from V and 4 bases from J, the junction kept 2 bases outside the gene matches. This chain's CDR3 is CASRRQGYNEQFF. DNA for the CDR3: TGTGCCAGCAGACGACAGGGGTACAATGAGCAGTTCTTC. Drawing the rest from reference TRBV7-4 and TRBJ2-1, the complete variable domain is GAGVSQSPRYKVAKRGRDVALRCDSISGHVTLYWYRQTLGQGSEVLTYSQSDAQRDKSGRPSGRFSAERPERSVSTLKIQRTEQGDSAVYLCASRRQGYNEQFFGPGTRLTVL.

This clonotype was counted at least ten times. The gene calls are TRBV12-3 or TRBV12-4 and TRBJ1-5; unclear D gene. The CDR3 length is 13 residues. V was clipped by 8 bases and J by 4 bases, with 12 bases between them. This CDR3 is CASCGGINQPQHF. CDR3 nucleotide sequence: TGTGCCAGCTGTGGTGGCATAAATCAGCCCCAGCATTTT.

V gene TRBV12-3 or TRBV12-4 combines with J gene TRBJ1-6; maybe TRBD1 (5 bases). The CDR3 spans 15 residues. V was cut by 5 bases and J by 10 bases, with 18 bases left in between. The CDR3 reads CASSLAGTIRSPLHF. The CDR3 DNA follows: TGTGCCAGCAGTCTCGCCGGGACCATAAGGTCACCCCTCCACTTT.